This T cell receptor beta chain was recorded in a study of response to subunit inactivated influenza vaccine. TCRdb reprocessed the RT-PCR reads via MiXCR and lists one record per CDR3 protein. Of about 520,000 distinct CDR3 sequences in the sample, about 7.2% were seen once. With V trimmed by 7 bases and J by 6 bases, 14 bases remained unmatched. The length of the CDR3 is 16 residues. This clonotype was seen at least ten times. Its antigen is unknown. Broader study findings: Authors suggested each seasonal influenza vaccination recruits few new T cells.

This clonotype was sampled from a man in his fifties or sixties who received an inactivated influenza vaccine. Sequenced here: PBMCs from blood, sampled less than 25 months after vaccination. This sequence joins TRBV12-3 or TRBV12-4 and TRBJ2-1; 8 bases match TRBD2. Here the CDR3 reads CASTQTAGGQVNEQFF. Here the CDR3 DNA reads TGTGCCAGCACCCAAACGGCGGGGGGCCAGGTCAATGAGCAGTTCTTC.